This TCR beta chain was observed in a study of blood T cell repertoires in COVID-19. The wider study: Whether acute or convalescent, the COVID-19 samples came from the United States, Italy and Spain. T cells, B-cell-depleted T cells, or PBMCs provided the cDNA or gDNA that served as material.

The protocol was immunoSEQ multiplex PCR, while the TCRdb copy is restricted to in-frame clones and leaves out a portion. The table records roughly 52,000 clones, 82% of them present only once. Patients of the Seattle cohort, enrolled during active infection, were followed longitudinally. From germline, CDR1 is SGHNT and CDR2 YYREEE (reference sequence). The length of the CDR3 is 16 residues. V was pared by 4 bases and J by 0 bases, with 14 bases between. The origin of this receptor is an older man with COVID-19, enrolled during active disease. The V call is TRBV5-4, the J call TRBJ1-5, with D unclear. Sequenced material: peripheral blood. This chain's CDR3 is CASSPEGGRSNQPQHF. The CDR3 DNA sequence: TGTGCCAGCAGCCCGGAAGGAGGCCGTAGCAATCAGCCCCAGCATTTT. The full variable domain, in which reference TRBV5-4 and TRBJ1-5 provide the parts outside the CDR3, is ETGVTQSPTHLIKTRGQQVTLRCSSQSGHNTVSWYQQALGQGPQFIFQYYREEENGRGNFPPRFSGLQFPNYSSELNVNALELDDSALYLCASSPEGGRSNQPQHFGDGTRLSIL.